These T cell receptor beta chains were read from a single sample in a study of OX40 agonist ivuxolimab in advanced cancers. Method: immunoSEQ multiplex PCR; TCRdb's copy keeps in-frame clones and lacks some. The sample includes around 34,000 clones, 81% of them seen just once. Here the sequenced sample was CD4+ or CD8+ T cells sorted from blood, taken in a trial of the OX40 agonist ivuxolimab. The receptors here all came from an adult with an advanced solid tumor such as melanoma, head and neck, liver or kidney cancer. Each CDR3 is given with its conserved first and last residue.

v_call,cdr3_aa
TRBV4-3,CASSLNAGGGALSTGELFF
TRBV7-2,CASSLALGGQGSYNSPLHF
TRBV5-1,CASSPDRVRLFF
TRBV27,CASNPAGPPLNHIQYF
TRBV15,CATLRGQLDETQYF
TRBV2,CASRRWPAAGTDTQYF
TRBV2,CASSERRDTGELFF
TRBV19,CASSIQREGNQPQHF
TRBV9,CASSLRADNTGELFF
TRBV5-1,CASSGEAMAGELFF
TRBV4-1,CASSQDSDRLFYGYTF
TRBV18,CASSTTGGRETQYF
TRBV5-1,CASSQAGLDNEQFF
TRBV5-1,CASSRRGREDNEQFF
TRBV4-1,CASSPSGHLNQPQHF
TRBV11-2,CASSFRQKENTEAFF
TRBV28,CASSPIVLAGELFF
TRBV15,CATSRDGTSGVTDTQYF
TRBV18,CASSPTGTVDEQFF
TRBV7-9,CASRESGNTEAFF
TRBV27,CASSSSSYNEQFF